The T cell receptor (beta chain) under discussion was sequenced for a study of shared clonotypes between healthy human individuals. Background on the study: Donors consisted of two women and a few men between 18 and 49. The study's findings and limits: Generally, naive subsets (rather than memory subsets) showed larger estimated richness.

CDR3 length: 16 amino acids. Trimming removed 5 bases from V and 2 bases from J; junction bases left unmatched: 10. Germline CDR1 reads LNHDA; CDR2 reads SQIVND (reference sequence). Naive CD8 cells were CD45RO-negative, positively selected for CCR7, excluding terminally differentiated effector memory CD45RA+ cells. It was across several immunoSEQ plates that each subset's genomic DNA was evenly split. Under the authors' procedure: With immunoSEQ giving junction-only sequences and no quality scores, filtering differed. Data came from immunoSEQ multiplex PCR; TCRdb stores just in-frame clones and leaves some out. V and J calls and clone size are given by that table; D and trimming were obtained from the DNA. The data show about 2.1 million clones, with under 95% seen just once and 1.5% to 2% held by the top ten. Points on this clone: Its cognate antigen is unknown.

This chain links TRBV19 with TRBJ2-5, with 8 bases that match TRBD1. What was sequenced was naive CD8+ T cells from PBMCs. The TCR comes from a man younger than 30 in good health. Some clones in this sample may be carry-over from other donors' samples. CDR3 DNA sequence: TGTGCCAGTAGTGCCGGCCGGCAGGGGGCTCAAGAGACCCAGTACTTC. Amino acids: CASSAGRQGAQETQYF.